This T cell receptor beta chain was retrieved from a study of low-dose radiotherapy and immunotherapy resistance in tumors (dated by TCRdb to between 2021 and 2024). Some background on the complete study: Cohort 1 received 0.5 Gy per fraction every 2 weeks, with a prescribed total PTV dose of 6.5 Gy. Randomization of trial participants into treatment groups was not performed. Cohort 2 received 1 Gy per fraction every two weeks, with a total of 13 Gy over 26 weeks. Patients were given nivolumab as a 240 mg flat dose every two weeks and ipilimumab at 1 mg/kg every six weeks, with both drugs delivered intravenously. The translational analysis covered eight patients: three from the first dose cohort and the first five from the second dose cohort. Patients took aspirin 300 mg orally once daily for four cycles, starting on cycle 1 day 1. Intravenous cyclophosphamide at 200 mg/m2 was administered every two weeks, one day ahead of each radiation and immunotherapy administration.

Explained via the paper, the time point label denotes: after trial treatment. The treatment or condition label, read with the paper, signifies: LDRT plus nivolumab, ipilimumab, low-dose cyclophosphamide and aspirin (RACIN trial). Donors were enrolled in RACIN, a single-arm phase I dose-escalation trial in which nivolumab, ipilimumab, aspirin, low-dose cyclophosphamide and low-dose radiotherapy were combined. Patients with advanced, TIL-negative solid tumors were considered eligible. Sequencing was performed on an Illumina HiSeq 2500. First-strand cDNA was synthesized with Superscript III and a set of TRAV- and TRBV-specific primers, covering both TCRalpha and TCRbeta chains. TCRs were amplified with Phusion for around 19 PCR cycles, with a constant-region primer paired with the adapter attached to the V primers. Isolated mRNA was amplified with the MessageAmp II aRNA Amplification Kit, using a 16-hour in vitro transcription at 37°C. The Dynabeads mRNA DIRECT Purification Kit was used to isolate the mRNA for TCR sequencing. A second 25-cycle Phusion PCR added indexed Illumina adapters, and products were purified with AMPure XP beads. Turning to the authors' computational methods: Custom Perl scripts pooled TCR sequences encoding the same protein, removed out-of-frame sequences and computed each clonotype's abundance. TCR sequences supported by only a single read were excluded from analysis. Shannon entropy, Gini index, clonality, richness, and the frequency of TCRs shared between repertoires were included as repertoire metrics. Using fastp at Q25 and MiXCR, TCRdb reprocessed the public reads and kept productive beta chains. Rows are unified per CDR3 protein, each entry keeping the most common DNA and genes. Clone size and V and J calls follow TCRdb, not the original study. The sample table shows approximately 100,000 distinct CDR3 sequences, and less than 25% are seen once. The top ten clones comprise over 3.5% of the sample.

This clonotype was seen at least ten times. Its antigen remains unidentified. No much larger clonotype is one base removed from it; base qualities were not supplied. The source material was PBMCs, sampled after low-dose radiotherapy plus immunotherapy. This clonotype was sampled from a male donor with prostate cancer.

For the CDR3, the sequence is CASSDGTGYQPQHF. DNA sequence: TGTGCCAGCAGCGACGGAACAGGGTACCAGCCCCAGCATTTT. This chain joins TRBV9 to TRBJ1-5; the D gene is perhaps TRBD1, from 6 matching bases. According to the germline V gene, CDR1 reads SGDLS and CDR2 reads YYNGEE. Its CDR3 holds 14 amino acids, cysteine through phenylalanine. Only the CDR3 region is kept as DNA, spanning 42 bases read in frame from base 1. V was cut back by 3 bases and J by 7 bases, leaving a gap of 14 bases between them. With the portions outside the CDR3 filled from the reference TRBV9 and TRBJ1-5 genes, the complete variable region becomes DSGVTQTPKHLITATGQRVTLRCSPRSGDLSVYWYQQSLDQGLQFLIQYYNGEERAKGNILERFSAQQFPDLHSELNLSSLELGDSALYFCASSDGTGYQPQHFGDGTRLSIL.